This T cell receptor (beta chain) was obtained from a study of Graves' ophthalmopathy and Graves' hyperthyroidism. Findings of the study overall: The 13-signature model separated ophthalmopathy from stable hyperthyroidism at almost 90% sensitivity and roughly 80% specificity.

Germline V CDR1 and CDR2: MNHEY, SVGAGI. This CDR3 contains 15 residues. The V end was cut by 4 bases, the J end by 7 bases, with 16 bases between. Investigators amplified TCR beta CDR3 regions from RNA transcripts. RT-PCR was first run with HTBI primers, then multiplex PCR in a second round. TCRdb re-derived calls from the multiplex PCR reads in MiXCR, one entry per CDR3 protein. This sample carries some 200,000 distinct CDR3 sequences, roughly 29% of them seen once, and the ten largest clones take 9.1%. In its sample, this clonotype was seen many times. Its cognate antigen is unknown. The rearrangement links TRBV6-5 to TRBJ2-2; D possibly corresponds to TRBD1 (6 bases). The sample comprised peripheral blood. The TCR was taken from a man between 45 and 60 years old with Graves' ophthalmopathy. The CDR3 loop is CASSWKLQGNGELFF. CDR3 nucleotide sequence: TGTGCCAGCAGTTGGAAGCTCCAGGGGAACGGGGAGCTGTTTTTT.